This T cell receptor beta chain was sequenced in a study of cytomegalovirus exposure and HLA in healthy donors. Germline V gives CDR1 SGHRS, CDR2 YFSETQ. The CDR3 spans 15 residues. The V gene lost 0 bases and the J gene lost 4 bases, with 13 bases spanning the gap. Amplification used 60 Vbeta primers and 13 Jbeta primers. TCRdb's table, derived via immunoSEQ multiplex PCR, lists solely in-frame clones and lacks some. The sample table includes more than 85,000 clones. Concerning this clone itself: Its matching antigen is unknown.

Overall study findings and caveats: Clonal expansion, a later analysis showed, was greater in HLA-associated TCR beta chains than in equally common others. In a later analysis, DRB1 alleles had the most associated TCRs; HLA-C alleles the fewest. In vitro assays verified that a few CMV-associated chains recognized CMV antigens specifically.

V is TRBV5-1 and J is TRBJ1-2; tentative D call: TRBD1 (5 bases). The material sequenced was PBMCs. The TCR sequence derives from a girl between 5 and 17 years old in good health and CMV-seropositive. The CDR3 DNA follows: TGCGCCAGCAGCTTGGTGGCGGACACCGGCTATGGCTACACCTTC. Translating gives CASSLVADTGYGYTF.